This T cell receptor beta chain was found in a study of blood T cell repertoires in COVID-19 (dated by TCRdb to 2018 to 2021). General notes on the study: Samples covering the acute and convalescent phases of COVID-19 were provided by collaborators in the United States, Italy and Spain. The prospective study material was composed of cDNA or gDNA derived from T cells, B-cell-depleted T cells, or PBMCs. Subjects who had been exposed to COVID-19, were actively infected with it, or had recovered from it provided the deeply sampled blood TCRbeta repertoires that made up the dataset. The repertoires were released in a freely available public database meant as a resource for research on the immune response to SARS-CoV-2. Samples were obtained from the ongoing ImmuneRACE study (first 160 participants) and from over a thousand subjects provided by 6 global collaborators. The sample metadata nearly always contained a de-identified subject ID, COVID-19 status, age in years and sex. Where available, HLA class I and class II types were taken from metadata supplied by the sample provider and were not determined by assay-based typing. General findings and caveats noted by the study authors: Clinical and demographic metadata were provided uncurated, with the amount varying by source and participant.

CDR1 and CDR2 are read off the germline V gene (reference sequence) as LNHNV and YYDKDF. Counted from cysteine to phenylalanine, this CDR3 has 12 amino acids. The retained sequence is limited to the CDR3, 36 bases, with the frame set at the first base. Trimming at the junction amounts to 5 bases on V and 4 bases on J, and the germline ends lie 8 bases apart. Details on this clone: Its antigen is unknown. Nothing much larger sits one base from this clone, and base qualities are not available.

Collaborating institutions collected whole blood in K2EDTA tubes following their own protocols. For TCRbeta analysis, collaborators shipped samples as frozen whole blood, isolated PBMCs, or DNA extracted from either of those sample types. The immunoSEQ Assay, a bias-controlled multiplex PCR, was used to amplify TCRbeta CDR3 regions from genomic DNA. Turning to the authors' computational methods: The number of nucleated cells in each sample was estimated from the amplification of reference gene primers within the assay. To quantify the absolute abundance of each unique TCRbeta CDR3 rearrangement, sequence reads were collapsed and filtered. For each sample, productive Simpson clonality was calculated by taking the square root of Simpson's diversity index across productive rearrangements. TCRdb carries this immuneACCESS record with in-frame sequences only. Its versions omit some clonotypes, under half of them owing to an unresolved V gene in the studies checked, with the rest unexplained. The DNA was the basis for D and trimming; V, J and clone size are from that table. The sample table shows about 260,000 clones, and 80% to 90% are seen once. Of the sample, around 2.5% falls within the top ten clones.

Source material: peripheral blood. The receptor comes from a woman in her fifties or sixties with acute or convalescent COVID-19. The chain uses TRBV15 and TRBJ1-2; the D gene cannot be named for sure. The CDR3 protein is CATSEGGYGYTF. The sequenced DNA: TGTGCCACCAGCGAGGGCGGCTATGGCTACACCTTC. The full variable domain, completed from the reference TRBV15 and TRBJ1-2 proteins outside the CDR3, reads DAMVIQNPRYQVTQFGKPVTLSCSQTLNHNVMYWYQQKSSQAPKLLFHYYDKDFNNEADTPDNFQSRRPNTSFCFLDIRSPGLGDTAMYLCATSEGGYGYTFGSGTRLTVV.